The sequence of this T cell receptor (beta chain) was determined in a study of identical twins. TCRdb passed the 5' RACE reads through MiXCR, listing each CDR3 protein once. The sample contains 600,000 to 700,000 distinct CDR3 sequences, around 21% of which appear only once. V dropped 3 bases and J dropped 2; count of bases not matched to a gene: 5. The CDR3 totals 15 residues. The V gene's germline CDR1 is DFQATT and CDR2 SNEGSKA (reference sequence). Only a few counts were recorded for this clonotype. In addition, the sample was reused for a study of T cells expressing NK-cell markers.

The sequencing sample was made of PBMCs. This receptor was taken from a woman between 18 and 29 years old in good health. This chain links TRBV20-1 with TRBJ2-1, with 9 bases lining up with TRBD2. The CDR3, as DNA: TGCAGTGCTAGGTTCCTAGCGGGGACCTACAATGAGCAGTTCTTC. Translated: CSARFLAGTYNEQFF.